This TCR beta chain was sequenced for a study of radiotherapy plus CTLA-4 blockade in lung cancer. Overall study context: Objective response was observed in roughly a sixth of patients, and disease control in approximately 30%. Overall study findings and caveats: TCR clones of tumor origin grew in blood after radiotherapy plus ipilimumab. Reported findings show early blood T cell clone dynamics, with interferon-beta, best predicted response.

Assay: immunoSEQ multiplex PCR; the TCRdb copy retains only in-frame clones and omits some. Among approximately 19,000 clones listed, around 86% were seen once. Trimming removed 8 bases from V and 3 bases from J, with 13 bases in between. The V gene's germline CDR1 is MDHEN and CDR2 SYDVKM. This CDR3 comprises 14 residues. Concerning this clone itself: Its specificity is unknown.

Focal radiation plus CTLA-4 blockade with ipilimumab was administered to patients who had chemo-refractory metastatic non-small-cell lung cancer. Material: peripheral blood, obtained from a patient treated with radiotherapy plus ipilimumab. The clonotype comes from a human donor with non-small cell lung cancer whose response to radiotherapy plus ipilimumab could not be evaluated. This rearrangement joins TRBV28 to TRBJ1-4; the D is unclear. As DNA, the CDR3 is TGTGCCAGCGCTGGAAACCAGGCTAATGAAAAACTGTTTTTT. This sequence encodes CASAGNQANEKLFF.